The next 32 T cell receptor beta chains were all read from a single sample in a study of T cell repertoires in cytomegalovirus infection. TCRdb re-derived calls from the reads in MiXCR, one entry per CDR3 protein. The table has roughly 220,000 distinct CDR3 sequences, around 40% seen once. What these receptors recognize is not known. This sample comprised CD8+ T cells from cultured PBMCs, obtained from culture after CMV antigen stimulation. These receptors all stem from a human donor in good health (CMV status not recorded). Some clones in this sample may be carry-over from other donors' samples.

This clonotype has only one observation. As DNA, the CDR3 is TGTGCCAGCAGTCGCGGGGGGGTCAATGAGCAGTTCTTC. This translates into CASSRGGVNEQFF. The chain carries TRBV12-3 or TRBV12-4 and TRBJ2-1, with 9 bases identical to TRBD2. V lost 5 bases to trimming and J lost 6 bases; unmatched junction nucleotides: 2. This CDR3 is built from 13 residues.

The rearrangement joins TRBV7-8 to TRBJ2-5, with 9 bases identical to TRBD1. This CDR3 region has 14 residues. Germline V lookup: CDR1 SGHVS, CDR2 FQNEAQ. V was clipped by 5 bases and J by 7 bases; unmatched bases: 8. Written as DNA, the CDR3 is TGTGCCAGCAGCCGGGGACAGGGAGACGGGACCCAGTACTTC. It encodes CASSRGQGDGTQYF.

This clonotype was picked up many times. The chain has TRBV11-2 and TRBJ2-1; maybe TRBD1 (5 bases). Germline loops: CDR1 SGHAT, CDR2 FQNNGV. The CDR3 length is 14 residues. With 6 bases removed from V and 6 bases from J, the gap between germline ends came to 15 bases. CDR3 bases: TGTGCCAGCAGGGGTATCAGCAGGGCCAATGAGCAGTTCTTC. The encoded protein is CASRGISRANEQFF. The full variable domain, with the rest looked up from reference TRBV11-2 and TRBJ2-1, is EAGVAQSPRYKIIEKRQSVAFWCNPISGHATLYWYQQILGQGPKLLIQFQNNGVVDDSQLPKDRFSAERLKGVDSTLKIQPAKLEDSAVYLCASRGISRANEQFFGPGTRLTVL.

This clonotype occurred once. The CDR3 loop reads CASSPGGEGTEAFF. The CDR3 coding sequence is TGTGCCAGCAGTCCCGGAGGTGAAGGGACTGAAGCTTTCTTT. The chain carries TRBV27 and TRBJ1-1; D gene unclear. Trimming cost V 5 bases and J 5 bases, with 15 bases left between them. In germline, CDR1 is MNHEY, CDR2 SMNVEV (reference sequence). The CDR3 extends over 14 amino acids.

This chain uses TRBV7-2 with TRBJ2-3; 8 nucleotides align to TRBD2. The CDR3 runs 14 residues. Germline CDR1 is SGHTA and CDR2 is FQGNSA. With 3 bases clipped from V and 4 bases from J, the junction kept 3 bases outside the gene matches. The DNA of the CDR3 is TGTGCCAGCAGCTTCGGGACTAGGGCAGATACGCAGTATTTT. As protein: CASSFGTRADTQYF.

This clonotype was counted only a few times. The gene calls are TRBV7-3 and TRBJ2-1, with 9 nucleotides matching TRBD2. The J segment lost 4 bases and the V segment lost 4 bases, leaving 8 bases of the junction unmatched. The CDR3 is 16 amino acids. Germline V CDR1 and CDR2: SGHTA, FQGTGA. This CDR3 is CASSYYSGSAYNEQFF. DNA of the CDR3: TGTGCCAGCAGCTACTATAGCGGGAGTGCTTACAATGAGCAGTTCTTC. Supplemented by reference TRBV7-3 and TRBJ2-1, the full variable domain reads GAGVSQTPSNKVTEKGKYVELRCDPISGHTALYWYRQSLGQGPEFLIYFQGTGAADDSGLPNDRFFAVRPEGSVSTLKIQRTERGDSAVYLCASSYYSGSAYNEQFFGPGTRLTVL.

The V gene is TRBV27, the J gene TRBJ2-7; D remains unclear. V lost 3 bases and J lost 3, with 15 bases in between. The CDR3 is 15 amino acids. Germline assignment: CDR1 MNHEY and CDR2 SMNVEV (reference sequence). The CDR3 loop reads CASSFTSGGDYEQYF. The CDR3 region has the DNA TGTGCCAGCAGTTTTACATCGGGTGGAGACTACGAGCAGTACTTC.

The sample holds a few counts of this clonotype. The chain employs TRBV27 and TRBJ2-4; the match to TRBD1 covers 9 bases. Germline CDR1 and CDR2: MNHEY and SMNVEV (reference sequence). The CDR3 has 15 residues. The ends lost 6 bases at V and 7 bases at J; junction bases unmatched: 10. The CDR3 DNA reads TGTGCCAGCAGACCTCGCCCGGGACAGGGTAACATTCAGTACTTC. This codes for CASRPRPGQGNIQYF.

V gene TRBV28 combines with J gene TRBJ2-7, with TRBD2 matching 9 bases. V lost 5 bases to trimming and J lost 0 bases; unmatched junction nucleotides: 17. Germline V CDR1 and CDR2: MDHEN, SYDVKM. The CDR3 loop spans 19 amino acids. DNA for the CDR3: TGTGCCAGCAGTGGGGCGCTAGCGGGACCAACTGCTAGCTCCTACGAGCAGTACTTC. This sequence encodes CASSGALAGPTASSYEQYF.

This chain uses TRBV27 with TRBJ2-7, with 10 bases that match TRBD1. The CDR3 extends over 15 amino acids. From germline, CDR1 is MNHEY and CDR2 SMNVEV (reference sequence). The J segment lost 6 bases and the V segment lost 5 bases, leaving 10 bases of the junction unmatched. As DNA, the CDR3 is TGTGCCAGCAGTATAGCCGGGACAGGGGCTCGCGAGCAGTACTTC. As protein: CASSIAGTGAREQYF.

The chain has TRBV11-2 and TRBJ2-7, with 10 bases lining up with TRBD1. The CDR3 contains 16 residues. Germline trimming cut 3 bases from V and 3 bases from J; bases unmatched to any gene: 8. The germline gives CDR1 SGHAT, CDR2 FQNNGV. The CDR3 region has the DNA TGTGCCAGCAGCTTCTGGGACAGGGGTAAGATCTACGAGCAGTACTTC. It specifies CASSFWDRGKIYEQYF.

This chain connects TRBV5-6 to TRBJ1-5; tentatively, D is TRBD1 (5 bases). The CDR3 consists of 13 residues. With 4 bases removed from V and 6 bases from J, the gap between germline ends came to 11 bases. CDR1 is SGHDT and CDR2 is YYEEEE in the germline V gene. The CDR3 reads CASSRTGVQPQHF. The CDR3 nucleotides read TGTGCCAGCAGCCGGACGGGGGTTCAGCCCCAGCATTTT.

The chain carries TRBV7-9 and TRBJ2-5; either TRBD1 or TRBD2 may fit D (5 bases each). The CDR3 totals 14 residues. Germline lookup yields CDR1 SEHNR and CDR2 FQNEAQ (reference sequence). Deletions cut 2 bases from V and 4 bases from J, with 11 bases between. CDR3: CASSLPGAVETQYF. CDR3 DNA sequence: TGTGCCAGCAGCTTACCCGGGGCAGTAGAGACCCAGTACTTC.

The sample holds many counts of this clonotype. V is TRBV7-6 and J is TRBJ2-1; 11 nucleotides match TRBD2. The germline CDR1 and CDR2 sequences are SGHVS and FNYEAQ. The CDR3 totals 16 residues. Trimming cost V 5 bases and J 7 bases; bases outside gene matches: 10. The CDR3 nucleotides read TGTGCCAGCAGCGCCGAACTAGCGGGAGCTGGGAATGAGCAGTTCTTC. Its translation: CASSAELAGAGNEQFF.

The gene calls are TRBV11-2 and TRBJ2-7; D possibly uses TRBD1 or TRBD2 (5 bases each). This CDR3 has 13 residues. Germline assignment: CDR1 SGHAT and CDR2 FQNNGV. Between the trimmed V and J ends, which lost 6 bases and 3 bases, there was a span of 12 bases. In DNA form, the CDR3 reads TGTGCCAGCAGAGATTCAGGGAGCTACGAGCAGTACTTC. It specifies CASRDSGSYEQYF. The full variable domain, rest sourced from reference TRBV11-2 and TRBJ2-7, is EAGVAQSPRYKIIEKRQSVAFWCNPISGHATLYWYQQILGQGPKLLIQFQNNGVVDDSQLPKDRFSAERLKGVDSTLKIQPAKLEDSAVYLCASRDSGSYEQYFGPGTRLTVT.

The chain recombines TRBV28 with TRBJ2-7; TRBD1 matches 9 bases. Trimming at V came to 4 bases and at J to 5 bases, leaving 9 bases not matched to a gene. Germline V gives CDR1 MDHEN, CDR2 SYDVKM. The CDR3 is 15 residues long. The CDR3 DNA reads as TGTGCCAGCAGTTACTCCCGGGACAGGGAGAACGAGCAGTACTTC. As protein: CASSYSRDRENEQYF. The complete variable domain, with remaining parts taken from reference TRBV28 and TRBJ2-7, reads DVKVTQSSRYLVKRTGEKVFLECVQDMDHENMFWYRQDPGLGLRLIYFSYDVKMKEKGDIPEGYSVSREKKERFSLILESASTNQTSMYLCASSYSRDRENEQYFGPGTRLTVT.

V gene TRBV7-2 combines with J gene TRBJ2-1, with 10 bases matching TRBD2. Germline CDR1 reads SGHTA; CDR2 reads FQGNSA. The CDR3 is 16 amino acids. The V and J ends lost 5 bases and 3 bases, in that order; junction bases with no gene match: 7. CDR3 in amino acids: CASSPSGRGLYNEQFF. The CDR3 bases are TGTGCCAGCAGCCCTAGCGGGAGAGGTCTCTACAATGAGCAGTTCTTC.

The chain has TRBV5-1 and TRBJ1-4; D is ambiguous. This CDR3 spans 14 amino acids. Trimming left V 1 base short and J 7 bases short, with 11 bases between. Germline values: CDR1 SGHRS, CDR2 YFSETQ. The CDR3 coding sequence is TGCGCCAGCAGCTTGAGGACCCTCGGTGAAAAACTGTTTTTT. Residues: CASSLRTLGEKLFF.

This clonotype was observed a few times. The J gene is TRBJ1-4, the V gene TRBV5-8; D might be TRBD1 (5 bases). CDR1 is SGHTS and CDR2 is YDEGEE in the germline V gene. CDR3 length: 16 residues. Trimming cost V 4 bases and J 8 bases, with 21 bases left between them. CDR3 residues: CASSLTPRGVEEKLFF. In DNA form, the CDR3 reads TGTGCCAGCAGCCTTACACCTCGGGGGGTTGAAGAAAAACTGTTTTTT.

This clonotype was seen a handful of times. The chain links TRBV6-2 or TRBV6-3 to TRBJ1-5, with 9 nucleotides matching TRBD1. The CDR3 has 15 residues. Trimming at V came to 0 bases and at J to 7 bases, leaving 4 bases not matched to a gene. Germline V gene data show CDR1 as MNHEY and CDR2 as SVGEGT. The DNA of the CDR3 is TGTGCCAGCAGTTACTCGACAGGGGGTGTGCAGCCCCAGCATTTT. Translated, it gives CASSYSTGGVQPQHF.

The chain uses TRBV6-2 or TRBV6-3 and TRBJ2-3, with a weak D call TRBD2 (7 bases). There are 16 residues in the CDR3. Trimming cost V 5 bases and J 2 bases, with 17 bases left between them. The germline V gene encodes CDR1 MNHEY and CDR2 SVGEGT. CDR3 DNA sequence: TGTGCCAGCAGTCCCTTTAGGGGGGGGGTCACAGATACGCAGTATTTT. It translates to CASSPFRGGVTDTQYF.

This chain connects TRBV11-2 to TRBJ2-5; D remains ambiguous. CDR1 is SGHAT and CDR2 is FQNNGV in the germline V gene. Deletions cut 4 bases from V and 4 bases from J, with 10 bases between. The CDR3 covers 13 residues. This CDR3 reads CASSSQVGETQYF. The CDR3 DNA sequence: TGTGCCAGCAGCTCGCAGGTTGGAGAGACCCAGTACTTC.

CDR3 in amino acids: CAISESRQGVSYEQYF. In DNA, the CDR3 is TGTGCCATCAGTGAGTCGAGGCAGGGGGTCTCCTACGAGCAGTACTTC. This chain links TRBV10-3 with TRBJ2-7; TRBD1 agrees at 7 bases. The CDR3 is 16 amino acids. The V gene's germline CDR1 is ENHRY and CDR2 SYGVKD. Losses at the gene ends were 0 bases for V and 0 bases for J; bases not matched to a gene: 5.

This clonotype turned up a few times. The chain employs TRBV11-1 and TRBJ2-1; D might be TRBD2 (5 bases). CDR1 is SGHAT and CDR2 is FQDESV in the germline V gene (reference sequence). Trimming removed 4 bases from V and 0 bases from J, with 19 bases in between. The CDR3 totals 18 residues. CDR3: CASSSADPPGSSYNEQFF. CDR3 in DNA: TGTGCCAGCAGCTCGGCCGATCCCCCGGGGAGCTCCTACAATGAGCAGTTCTTC.

This chain links TRBV7-6 with TRBJ1-2; D is unclear. Trimming stripped 1 base from V and 7 bases from J, with 10 bases between. Germline V gene data show CDR1 as SGHVS and CDR2 as FNYEAQ. The length of the CDR3 is 13 residues. CDR3 in amino acids: CASSLDPGLGYTF. DNA for the CDR3: TGTGCCAGCAGCTTAGATCCGGGCCTTGGCTACACCTTC. The variable domain in full, with the rest retrieved from reference TRBV7-6 and TRBJ1-2, is GAGVSQSPRYKVTKRGQDVALRCDPISGHVSLYWYRQALGQGPEFLTYFNYEAQQDKSGLPNDRFSAERPEGSISTLTIQRTEQRDSAMYRCASSLDPGLGYTFGSGTRLTVV.

The gene calls are TRBV7-9 and TRBJ2-1; 8 nucleotides align to TRBD2. The CDR3 sequence is 15 residues long. CDR1 SEHNR and CDR2 FQNEAQ come from the germline V gene (reference sequence). The V gene end was trimmed by 5 bases and the J gene end by 9 bases; junction bases not matched to a gene: 12. The CDR3 loop reads CASSQLAARESEQFF. The CDR3 nucleotides read TGTGCCAGCAGCCAACTAGCGGCCCGTGAGAGTGAGCAGTTCTTC.

This clonotype has ten or more counts. The V gene is TRBV28, the J gene TRBJ2-5, with TRBD1 matching over 8 bases. The V gene's germline CDR1 is MDHEN and CDR2 SYDVKM. This CDR3 is built from 16 residues. With 9 bases clipped from V and 0 bases from J, the junction kept 12 bases outside the gene matches. The CDR3 here is CASHGTGELYQETQYF. CDR3 bases: TGTGCCAGTCACGGGACAGGTGAATTGTACCAAGAGACCCAGTACTTC.

The rearrangement uses TRBV27 and TRBJ1-4; unclear D gene. Germline assignment: CDR1 MNHEY and CDR2 SMNVEV (reference sequence). CDR3 length: 13 amino acids. V lost 0 bases and J 14 bases, leaving 13 bases between the germline ends. The CDR3 loop reads CASSLSNRFPLFF. The CDR3 nucleotides are TGTGCCAGCAGTTTATCGAACCGTTTCCCTCTGTTTTTT.

In this sample, this clonotype turned up a few times. The chain employs TRBV27 and TRBJ2-1; maybe TRBD1 (5 bases). Germline CDR1 MNHEY, CDR2 SMNVEV (reference sequence). The CDR3 runs to 16 residues. V was shortened by 4 bases and J by 5 bases, with 18 bases between the two germline ends. The CDR3: CASSSYRSIPDNEQFF. DNA for the CDR3: TGTGCCAGCAGTTCGTACAGGAGTATACCCGACAATGAGCAGTTCTTC.

Turning to this clonotype: It may be a read error: a sequence one base away is much more abundant. The V gene is TRBV28, the J gene TRBJ2-1, with 8 bases matching TRBD2. Germline V gene lookup returns CDR1 MDHEN and CDR2 SYDVKM. CDR3 length: 19 amino acids. The DNA of the CDR3 is TGTGCCAGCAGTTTTCCCACCTCTAGCGGGTCGAGCTCCTACAATGAGCCGTTCTTC. Its translation is CASSFPTSSGSSSYNEPFF.

The sample holds a few counts of this clonotype. The J gene is TRBJ1-5, the V gene TRBV7-8, with a tentative D call TRBD1 (6 bases). CDR1 and CDR2 (germline): SGHVS, FQNEAQ. The V end lost 1 base, the J end lost 4 bases, and 14 bases lay between the germline ends. This CDR3 is built from 16 residues. The CDR3 loop is CASSLEDRRENQPQHF. The CDR3 DNA is TGTGCCAGCAGCTTAGAAGACAGGAGGGAGAATCAGCCCCAGCATTTT. Variable domain in full (rest from reference TRBV7-8 and TRBJ1-5): GAGVSQSPRYKVAKRGQDVALRCDPISGHVSLFWYQQALGQGPEFLTYFQNEAQLDKSGLPSDRFFAERPEGSVSTLKIQRTQQEDSAVYLCASSLEDRRENQPQHFGDGTRLSIL.

The chain couples TRBV5-6 to TRBJ2-5; no definite D call. The germline V gene encodes CDR1 SGHDT and CDR2 YYEEEE. This CDR3 is built from 19 residues. V dropped 0 bases and J dropped 0 bases, with 21 bases sitting between them. CDR3 loop: CASSLGGGHAESYQETQYF. The CDR3 DNA reads as TGTGCCAGCAGCTTGGGTGGTGGGCACGCAGAATCGTACCAAGAGACCCAGTACTTC.